This TCR beta chain was recorded in a study of blood T cell repertoires in COVID-19. In the study overall: Collection of acute and convalescent COVID-19 samples took place in the United States, Italy and Spain.

The junction had 12 bases not matched to a gene; V was cut back by 5 bases and J by 14 bases. CDR3 length: 15 residues. Germline CDR1 reads SGHTA; CDR2 reads FQGNSA. This clone was observed a handful of times. Clones were read by immunoSEQ multiplex PCR, and TCRdb kept only the in-frame ones, dropping some. The sample yields about 80,000 clones, 65% to 85% seen once. The sequence came from a man aged 70 or older with active or convalescent COVID-19. The sample taken for sequencing was peripheral blood. The chain joins TRBV7-2 to TRBJ2-5, with 15 positions matching TRBD2. CDR3 region: CASSNGGLAGGFPYF. CDR3 bases: TGTGCCAGCAGCAACGGGGGACTAGCGGGGGGCTTCCCCTACTTC.